This T cell receptor (beta chain) was recorded in a study of OX40 agonist ivuxolimab in advanced cancers. Study-level information: Patient treatment consisted of intravenous ivuxolimab administration every 2 weeks at 0.01 to 10 mg/kg. Dose-escalation patients were diagnosed with hepatocellular carcinoma, melanoma, renal cell cancer or head and neck cancer. Study outcomes and limitations: At doses 0.1 to 3.0 mg/kg, CD4+ and CD8+ clones expanded.

Assay used: immunoSEQ multiplex PCR; TCRdb lists only in-frame clones, some missing. There are 60,000 to 65,000 clones in the sample; approximately 85% occur only once, and 9.8% lies in the top ten. The sampling schedule covered blood at baseline, cycle 4 day 1, and cycle 7 day 1. Details on this clone: Antigen specificity is unknown.

This receptor was obtained from an adult with an advanced solid tumor such as melanoma, head and neck, liver or kidney cancer. Sequencing was performed on CD4+ or CD8+ T cells sorted from blood, taken in a trial of the OX40 agonist ivuxolimab.

CDR3 in DNA: TGTGCCAGCAGTTATACAGGGTCGACAGGGAACACTGAAGCTTTCTTT. Encoded protein: CASSYTGSTGNTEAFF. The chain recombines TRBV27 with TRBJ1-1; a weak D match, TRBD1 (6 bases). The CDR3 is made up of 16 amino acids. The ends were cut back, 4 bases at V and 1 base at J, with 16 bases in the middle. Germline V gives CDR1 MNHEY, CDR2 SMNVEV (reference sequence).